The rows below give T cell receptor beta chains drawn from one sample of a study of T-cell reconstitution after alpha-beta-depleted transplantation in children. TCRdb ran MiXCR on the PCR reads and lists one entry per CDR3 protein. This table has 400,000 to 450,000 distinct CDR3 sequences, roughly 43% appearing once. The sequenced sample was PBMCs, obtained before TCRalphabeta/CD19-depleted stem cell transplant. The origin of the receptors is a girl aged 2 to 9 with aplastic anemia, due to receive a stem cell transplant. Each CDR3 is given with its conserved first and last residue. A D gene is named only where the DNA matches it firmly. The size entry is marked missing in some rows and otherwise reads once, few, many or a size class.

j_call d_call v_call cdr3_length clone_size cdr3_nt cdr3_aa
TRBJ2-5 . TRBV7-2 14 . TGTGCCAGCAGCATTAAAATCGGCCAAGAGACCCAGTACTTC CASSIKIGQETQYF
TRBJ2-3 . TRBV20-1 15 . TGCAGTGCCCCACCGGGATCCGCTAGCACAGATACGCAGTATTTT CSAPPGSASTDTQYF
TRBJ1-1 . TRBV5-1 15 many TGCGCCAGCAGCCAGAACGGAGGGGGGGGCACTGAAGCTTTCTTT CASSQNGGGGTEAFF
TRBJ2-2 . TRBV6-2/TRBV6-3 17 . TGTGCCAGCAGTTACTCGAGAGTTGTGGGAGACACCGGGGAGCTGTTTTTT CASSYSRVVGDTGELFF
TRBJ2-1 TRBD2 TRBV7-9 15 many TGTGCCAGCAGCCCCGGACTAGCGGGAGTACGAGAGCAGTTCTTC CASSPGLAGVREQFF
TRBJ2-2 TRBD1 TRBV7-3 19 . TGTGCCAGCAGCTTAAAGGCCTTTACGACAGGGGCTAACACCGGGGAGCTGTTTTTT CASSLKAFTTGANTGELFF
TRBJ2-5 TRBD2 TRBV5-5 15 . TGTGCCAGCAGCGAGAAGACTAGCGGGGAAGTGACCCAGTACTTC CASSEKTSGEVTQYF
TRBJ2-1 TRBD2 TRBV2 14 many TGTGCCAGCAGGGGACTAGCGGAATACAATGAGCAGTTCTTC CASRGLAEYNEQFF
TRBJ2-1 . TRBV4-2 16 many TGTGCCAGCAGCCAAGATCCTCTGAGCTCCTACAATGAGCAGTTCTTC CASSQDPLSSYNEQFF
TRBJ2-2 . TRBV3-1 15 few TGTGCCAGCAGGAGGACAGCAACGAACACCGGGGAGCTGTTTTTT CASRRTATNTGELFF
TRBJ1-2 . TRBV7-9 17 few TGTGCCAGCAGCTCCCTTCAAGGCGTCAGAACTAACTATGGCTACACCTTC CASSSLQGVRTNYGYTF
TRBJ2-5 TRBD2 TRBV7-2 15 many TGTGCCAGCAGCCTCAGACAGCGGGAGGTGGAGACCCAGTACTTC CASSLRQREVETQYF
TRBJ2-3 . TRBV21-1 16 few TGTGCCAGCAGCAAAGAGGAACGGGGAAGCACAGATACGCAGTATTTT CASSKEERGSTDTQYF
TRBJ2-3 . TRBV7-2 12 few TGTGCCAGCAGGACCTCGGGAGATACGCAGTATTTT CASRTSGDTQYF
TRBJ2-7 TRBD1 TRBV5-1 14 . TGCGCCAGCAGCATCGGACAGGGCACCTACGAGCAGTACTTC CASSIGQGTYEQYF
TRBJ2-3 TRBD1 TRBV12-3/TRBV12-4 15 . TGTGCCAGCAGCTTACTACAGGGGGCAAAAGATACGCAGTATTTT CASSLLQGAKDTQYF
TRBJ2-1 . TRBV5-1 15 . TGCGCCAGCAGCTTGGAAGGGTCAGTTGACAATGAGCAGTTCTTC CASSLEGSVDNEQFF
TRBJ2-1 . TRBV6-1 15 . TGTGCCAGCAGCATTATGGGGGGCTCCTACAATGAGCAGTTCTTC CASSIMGGSYNEQFF
TRBJ2-3 . TRBV20-1 12 few TGCAGTGCTAGATATATGCCTAGTCAGGAGTATTTT CSARYMPSQEYF
TRBJ1-2 . TRBV5-6 12 . TGTGCCAGCAGCTTGACAGACTATGGCTACACCTTC CASSLTDYGYTF
TRBJ2-7 . TRBV4-2 14 . TGTGCCAGCAGCCAAGAAAACTCGGGGGACGAGCAGTACTTC CASSQENSGDEQYF
TRBJ2-3 TRBD1 TRBV28 16 . TGTGCCAGCAGTCGCCGTGGGGACAGATATACAGATACGCAGTATTTT CASSRRGDRYTDTQYF
TRBJ2-3 . TRBV12-3/TRBV12-4 14 many TGTGCCAGCAGACCTCCACCGGGTCACGATACGCAGTATTTT CASRPPPGHDTQYF
TRBJ2-7 TRBD1 TRBV7-9 13 . TGTGCCAGCAACAGGGACAGGGGCTACGAGCAGTACTTC CASNRDRGYEQYF
TRBJ2-7 . TRBV29-1 15 . TGCAGCGTTTATCAAGCAGGGGAGGGATCCTACGAGCAGTACTTC CSVYQAGEGSYEQYF
TRBJ2-2 . TRBV12-5 12 . TGTGCTAGTGGTTTGGGCACCGGGGAGCTGTTTTTT CASGLGTGELFF
TRBJ1-1 . TRBV20-1 14 . TGCAGTGCTAGAGTGACCGTCATGAACACTGAAGCTTTCTTT CSARVTVMNTEAFF
TRBJ2-4 TRBD2 TRBV6-5 15 . TGTGCCAGCAGTTCTAGCGGTCGGACGGGGCGTTTGCAGTACTTC CASSSSGRTGRLQYF
TRBJ2-1 TRBD2 TRBV12-3/TRBV12-4 17 few TGTGCCAGCAGACCAACTAGCGGGAGGAGCTCCTACAATGAGCAGTTCTTC CASRPTSGRSSYNEQFF
TRBJ2-7 TRBD1 TRBV6-5 13 few TGTGCCAGCAGTTTGGACAGGGTGGACGAGCAGTACTTC CASSLDRVDEQYF
TRBJ1-2 . TRBV20-1 14 . TGCAGTGCTAGAGAGACAGATACTAACTATGGCTACACCTTC CSARETDTNYGYTF
TRBJ2-7 . TRBV15 17 many TGTGCCACCAGCAGAGGACAATCAGGGGGACTTGGCCACGAGCAGTACTTC CATSRGQSGGLGHEQYF
TRBJ2-3 TRBD1 TRBV7-2 16 many TGTGCCAGCAGCTTTTCCGGGACAGGGGGATCAGATACGCAGTATTTT CASSFSGTGGSDTQYF
TRBJ2-7 TRBD2 TRBV20-1 14 . TGCAGTGCTAGAGGACTAGCGGGAGTTGCCGAGCAGTACTTC CSARGLAGVAEQYF
TRBJ2-7 TRBD2 TRBV20-1 16 many TGCAGTGCCCAGACTAGCGGGACCCCGGCGTCCTACGAGCAGTACTTC CSAQTSGTPASYEQYF
TRBJ2-3 . TRBV6-5 15 few TGTGCCAGCAGTTCCTCTAACAAGGGGCCAGATACGCAGTATTTT CASSSSNKGPDTQYF
TRBJ2-3 TRBD2 TRBV20-1 14 few TGCAGTGCCAGGACTAGCGGGGGGGCAGATACGCAGTATTTT CSARTSGGADTQYF
TRBJ2-5 . TRBV4-1 14 . TGCGCCAGCAGCCAAGAATCCCTACAAGAGACCCAGTACTTC CASSQESLQETQYF
TRBJ2-7 . TRBV4-1 15 few TGCGCCAGCAGCCAAGTGTACAGGGTCTCCCACGAGCAGTACTTC CASSQVYRVSHEQYF
TRBJ1-5 . TRBV20-1 18 many TGCAGTGCTAGAGATCCGACAGCGACAGGAAATAGCAATCAGCCCCAGCATTTT CSARDPTATGNSNQPQHF